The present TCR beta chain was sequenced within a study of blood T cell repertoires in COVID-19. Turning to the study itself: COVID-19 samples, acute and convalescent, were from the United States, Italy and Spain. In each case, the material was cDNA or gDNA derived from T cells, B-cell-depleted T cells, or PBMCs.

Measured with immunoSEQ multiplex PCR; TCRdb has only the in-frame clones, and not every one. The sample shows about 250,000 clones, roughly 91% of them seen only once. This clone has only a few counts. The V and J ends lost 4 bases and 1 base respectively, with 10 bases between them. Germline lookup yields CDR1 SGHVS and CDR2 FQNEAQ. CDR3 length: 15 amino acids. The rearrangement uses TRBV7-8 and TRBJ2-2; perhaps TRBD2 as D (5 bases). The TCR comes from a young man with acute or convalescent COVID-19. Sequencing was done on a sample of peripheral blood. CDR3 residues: CASSSQDWNTGELFF. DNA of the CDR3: TGTGCCAGCAGCTCCCAGGACTGGAACACCGGGGAGCTGTTTTTT.